A single sample is the source of the 26 T cell receptor beta chains below, sequenced in a study of T-cell memory formation after mild COVID-19. TCRdb fed the 5' RACE reads into MiXCR, producing one record per CDR3 protein. The sample has 150,000 to 200,000 distinct CDR3 sequences; roughly 13% are singletons. Input material: PBMCs or a T cell subset sorted from them (not recorded which). Receptor source: a man in his late teens or twenties who had mild COVID-19 (a few samples of this study predate the infection). Cell type and time point are not known.

The chain couples TRBV18 to TRBJ2-7; 10 bases agree with TRBD2. In germline, CDR1 is KGHSH, CDR2 LQKENI. This CDR3 has 16 amino acids. With 3 bases clipped from V and 6 bases from J, the junction kept 11 bases outside the gene matches. The DNA for the CDR3 is TGTGCCAGCTCACCCCTCCTTGGTAGCGGGGGGCTCGAGCAGTACTTC. Translating it yields CASSPLLGSGGLEQYF. Combining the CDR3 with reference TRBV18 and TRBJ2-7 gives the whole variable domain NAGVMQNPRHLVRRRGQEARLRCSPMKGHSHVYWYRQLPEEGLKFMVYLQKENIIDESGMPKERFSAEFPKEGPSILRIQQVVRGDSAAYFCASSPLLGSGGLEQYFGPGTRLTVT.

This chain connects TRBV28 to TRBJ1-5; D gene unclear. The CDR3 is 12 residues long. Germline CDR1 is MDHEN and CDR2 is SYDVKM. V was shortened by 4 bases and J by 8 bases, with 9 bases between the two germline ends. The CDR3 bases are TGTGCCAGCAGTTGGGGAAGGGAGCCCCAGCATTTT. Residues: CASSWGREPQHF.

The chain has TRBV20-1 and TRBJ1-2, with TRBD1 identical over 8 bases. The V and J ends lost 5 bases and 4 bases, in that order; junction bases with no gene match: 6. The CDR3 has 13 residues. Germline CDR1 DFQATT, CDR2 SNEGSKA (reference sequence). The CDR3 sequence is CSASDRGGYGYTF. The CDR3 region has the DNA TGCAGTGCTTCAGACAGGGGAGGCTATGGCTACACCTTC.

The CDR3 region is CASSVGQGAEKLFF. For the CDR3, the DNA is TGTGCCAGCAGCGTAGGGCAGGGGGCGGAAAAACTGTTTTTT. The chain employs TRBV9 and TRBJ1-4; 8 bases map to TRBD1. V shed 0 bases and J 8 bases; nucleotides not matched to a gene: 3. CDR1 and CDR2 from the germline V gene are SGDLS and YYNGEE. CDR3 size: 14 residues. Full variable domain (remainder filled in from reference TRBV9 and TRBJ1-4): DSGVTQTPKHLITATGQRVTLRCSPRSGDLSVYWYQQSLDQGLQFLIQYYNGEERAKGNILERFSAQQFPDLHSELNLSSLELGDSALYFCASSVGQGAEKLFFGSGTQLSVL.

This clonotype came up a few times. J is TRBJ2-5 and V is TRBV19; D ambiguous. Germline V gene data show CDR1 as LNHDA and CDR2 as SQIVND (reference sequence). The CDR3 consists of 14 residues. Between the trimmed V and J ends, which lost 3 bases and 5 bases, there was a span of 13 bases. CDR3 residues: CASSILTSPETQYF. CDR3 DNA: TGTGCCAGTAGTATTTTGACATCGCCGGAGACCCAGTACTTC.

In this sample, this clonotype turned up many times. The genes are TRBV2 and TRBJ2-3; either TRBD1 or TRBD2 may supply D (5 bases each). Between the trimmed V and J ends, which lost 8 bases and 4 bases, there was a span of 16 bases. Germline V CDR1 and CDR2: SNHLY, FYNNEI. The CDR3 is 14 amino acids. CDR3 amino acids: CASQWDPISDTQYF. DNA of the CDR3: TGTGCCAGCCAGTGGGACCCTATTTCAGATACGCAGTATTTT. Full variable domain (remainder filled in from reference TRBV2 and TRBJ2-3): EPEVTQTPSHQVTQMGQEVILRCVPISNHLYFYWYRQILGQKVEFLVSFYNNEISEKSEIFDDQFSVERPDGSNFTLKIRSTKLEDSAMYFCASQWDPISDTQYFGPGTRLTVL.

The V gene is TRBV10-3, the J gene TRBJ2-3; D is uncertain. This CDR3 region has 12 residues. The V gene's germline CDR1 is ENHRY and CDR2 SYGVKD. Trimming cost V 2 bases and J 2 bases, with 2 bases left between them. The CDR3 region is CAISEATDTQYF. CDR3 sequence (DNA): TGTGCCATCAGTGAGGCCACAGATACGCAGTATTTT.

This sequence joins TRBV4-3 and TRBJ1-4, with unresolved D. This CDR3 has 16 residues. V lost 1 base and J lost 0, with 9 bases in between. Germline V CDR1 and CDR2: LGHNA, YSLEER. The CDR3 DNA reads as TGCGCCAGCAGCCAAGGGTCCAGCACAACTAATGAAAAACTGTTTTTT. It is translated as CASSQGSSTTNEKLFF.

This clonotype was recorded many times. The chain is built from TRBV7-2 and TRBJ2-1, with 13 bases identical to TRBD2. V lost 1 base to trimming and J lost 6 bases; unmatched junction nucleotides: 0. This CDR3 is built from 15 residues. In germline, CDR1 is SGHTA, CDR2 FQGNSA. DNA of the CDR3: TGTGCCAGCAGCTTAGGACTAGCGGGGGGCAATGAGCAGTTCTTC. This encodes CASSLGLAGGNEQFF.

Only a few counts were recorded for this clonotype. DNA for the CDR3: TGTGCCAGCGATCTTTCGACAGGGCGGACAGATACGCAGTATTTT. Translation gives CASDLSTGRTDTQYF. V gene TRBV12-3 or TRBV12-4 combines with J gene TRBJ2-3, with TRBD1 matching over 7 bases. V lost 8 bases to trimming and J lost 3 bases; unmatched junction nucleotides: 11. This CDR3 comprises 15 residues.

The rearrangement uses TRBV19 and TRBJ1-2; TRBD1 aligns across 8 bases. The CDR3 is 13 amino acids. Losses at the gene ends were 6 bases for V and 4 bases for J; bases not matched to a gene: 4. Per the germline V gene, CDR1 is LNHDA and CDR2 is SQIVND (reference sequence). The CDR3 is CASRRTGIYGYTF. The CDR3 region has the DNA TGTGCCAGTAGACGGACAGGGATCTATGGCTACACCTTC. Full variable domain (remainder filled in from reference TRBV19 and TRBJ1-2): DGGITQSPKYLFRKEGQNVTLSCEQNLNHDAMYWYRQDPGQGLRLIYYSQIVNDFQKGDIAEGYSVSREKKESFPLTVTSAQKNPTAFYLCASRRTGIYGYTFGSGTRLTVV.

V usage is TRBV11-2 and J usage is TRBJ2-3; 9 bases fit TRBD2. J gave up 2 bases and V 4 bases, and 7 bases lay outside the gene matches. The germline gives CDR1 SGHAT, CDR2 FQNNGV. There are 16 residues in the CDR3. Written as DNA, the CDR3 is TGTGCCAGCAGCTCCATAGCGGGGGAGGCCACAGATACGCAGTATTTT. It is translated as CASSSIAGEATDTQYF.

The V gene is TRBV7-2, the J gene TRBJ2-5, with D maybe TRBD2 (5 bases). This CDR3 contains 17 residues. V lost 0 bases and J lost 2, with 16 bases in between. Germline V gene lookup returns CDR1 SGHTA and CDR2 FQGNSA. Here the CDR3 reads CASSLAILWGAQETQYF. In DNA form, the CDR3 reads TGTGCCAGCAGCTTAGCGATCTTATGGGGAGCTCAAGAGACCCAGTACTTC.

This sequence joins TRBV25-1 and TRBJ2-1, with a tentative D call TRBD1 (7 bases). Trimming removed 1 base at V and 4 bases at J, with 11 bases between. The germline V gene encodes CDR1 MGHDK and CDR2 SYGVNS. CDR3 length: 15 amino acids. CDR3 residues: CASSESRGVYNEQFF. The CDR3, as DNA: TGTGCCAGCAGTGAATCCAGGGGGGTATACAATGAGCAGTTCTTC. The whole variable domain, filled in from reference TRBV25-1 and TRBJ2-1, reads EADIYQTPRYLVIGTGKKITLECSQTMGHDKMYWYQQDPGMELHLIHYSYGVNSTEKGDLSSESTVSRIRTEHFPLTLESARPSHTSQYLCASSESRGVYNEQFFGPGTRLTVL.

The J gene is TRBJ2-7, the V gene TRBV20-1; 9 nucleotides line up with TRBD2. V shed 5 bases and J 0 bases; nucleotides not matched to a gene: 8. The CDR3 extends over 15 amino acids. Germline values: CDR1 DFQATT, CDR2 SNEGSKA (reference sequence). The CDR3 spells CSARSSGASSYEQYV. CDR3 sequence (DNA): TGCAGTGCTCGCTCTAGCGGGGCAAGCTCCTACGAGCAGTACGTC.

This clonotype was picked up a small number of times. V and J are TRBV28 and TRBJ1-6; no clear D gene. CDR1 is MDHEN and CDR2 is SYDVKM in the germline V gene. The CDR3 runs to 12 residues. Trimming took off 5 bases at V and 14 bases at J, with 13 bases between the two ends. This CDR3 reads CASSPPRLALHF. DNA for the CDR3: TGTGCCAGCAGTCCCCCACGGTTGGCCCTCCACTTT.

The table lists this clonotype with a count of one. The rearrangement uses TRBV7-2 and TRBJ2-3, with 10 bases identical to TRBD1. Trimming took 5 bases from V and 4 from J; bases not matched to a gene: 3. CDR3 size: 14 residues. Germline lookup yields CDR1 SGHTA and CDR2 FQGNSA. The CDR3 is CASSPGQGADTQYF. The CDR3 nucleotides are TGTGCCAGCAGCCCCGGACAGGGGGCAGATACGCAGTATTTT.

Many counts were recorded for this clonotype. CDR3 protein: CASSTPPGNLGAETQYF. As DNA, the CDR3 is TGTGCCAGCAGCACACCGCCAGGGAATCTGGGGGCGGAGACCCAGTACTTC. This chain joins TRBV5-6 and TRBJ2-5, with D perhaps matching TRBD1 (6 bases). Germline values: CDR1 SGHDT, CDR2 YYEEEE. V was trimmed by 4 bases and J by 5 bases, leaving 24 bases between them. The length of the CDR3 is 17 residues.

A few counts support this clonotype. The rearrangement joins TRBV5-1 to TRBJ2-5, with D possibly matching TRBD2 (5 bases). V lost 3 bases, J lost 4 bases, and 13 bases lay in between. From germline, CDR1 is SGHRS and CDR2 YFSETQ. The CDR3 spans 14 residues. The DNA for the CDR3 is TGCGCCAGCAGCTCGACGGGGATGTCAGAGACCCAGTACTTC. This encodes CASSSTGMSETQYF.

This clonotype came up a few times. The chain combines TRBV14 with TRBJ1-2, with TRBD1 as a possible D gene (5 bases). Trimming removed 1 base from V and 4 bases from J, with 10 bases in between. The CDR3 contains 14 residues. Germline V gene data show CDR1 as SGHDN and CDR2 as FVKESK. CDR3 DNA sequence: TGTGCCAGCAGCCAAGGGGGGTACAGCTATGGCTACACCTTC. Amino acids: CASSQGGYSYGYTF.

V usage is TRBV10-3 and J usage is TRBJ2-7; D unclear. Germline CDR1 ENHRY, CDR2 SYGVKD. Trimming pared 4 bases from V and 3 bases from J, leaving 10 bases between. This CDR3 is 13 amino acids long. Written as DNA, the CDR3 is TGTGCCATCAGTGCCCAGAATAACTACGAGCAGTACGTC. Translating it yields CAISAQNNYEQYV.

The chain uses TRBV25-1 and TRBJ2-1, with D possibly matching TRBD1 (5 bases). Trimming took off 9 bases at V and 1 base at J, with 16 bases between the two ends. Looked up from germline, CDR1 is MGHDK and CDR2 is SYGVNS. This CDR3 region has 15 residues. The CDR3, as DNA: TGTGCCAGACACCGACAGTCAACGTCCTACAATGAGCAGTTCTTC. Its protein product is CARHRQSTSYNEQFF.

This clonotype was seen more than once but under ten times. The CDR3 DNA reads as TGCGCCAGCAGCCAACGTGGGGGGCCTACAGATACGCAGTATTTT. It yields the protein CASSQRGGPTDTQYF. V gene TRBV4-3 combines with J gene TRBJ2-3; D assignment may be TRBD1 or TRBD2 (6 bases each). Looked up from germline, CDR1 is LGHNA and CDR2 is YSLEER. Trimming took 2 bases from V and 3 from J, leaving 12 bases between them. This CDR3 comprises 15 residues.

The V call is TRBV7-2, the J call TRBJ1-2; TRBD1 aligns across 9 bases. This CDR3 has 15 amino acids. The V segment lost 6 bases and the J segment 2 bases; nucleotides outside the gene matches: 7. Germline V gene data show CDR1 as SGHTA and CDR2 as FQGNSA. The CDR3 sequence is CASSVTGTGNYGYTF. The CDR3, as DNA: TGTGCCAGCAGTGTTACCGGGACAGGGAACTATGGCTACACCTTC.

The table lists this clonotype with a few counts. The chain carries TRBV20-1 and TRBJ2-3, with D possibly TRBD1 on 6 matching bases. Germline V gives CDR1 DFQATT, CDR2 SNEGSKA (reference sequence). V was clipped by 2 bases and J by 0 bases, with 12 bases between them. This CDR3 is built from 15 residues. The CDR3 nucleotides are TGCAGTGCTAGACTCCCAGGACAGAGCACAGATACGCAGTATTTT. Translating it yields CSARLPGQSTDTQYF.

This clonotype was observed many times. The J gene is TRBJ2-4, the V gene TRBV18; possibly TRBD1 or TRBD2 for D (5 bases each). V dropped 4 bases and J dropped 0 bases, with 10 bases sitting between them. Germline V gene data show CDR1 as KGHSH and CDR2 as LQKENI. The CDR3 is 15 residues long. The CDR3 loop reads CASSRDPTAKNIQYF. The CDR3, as DNA: TGTGCCAGCTCACGGGACCCTACAGCCAAAAACATTCAGTACTTC.